These 7 T cell receptor beta chains came from one sample sequenced in a study of identical twins. MiXCR was run by TCRdb on the 5' RACE reads, yielding one entry per CDR3 protein. The sample lists approximately 670,000 distinct CDR3 sequences, 5.5% to 7.5% occurring once. The specimen was naive T cells sorted from blood. These receptors were obtained from a young man in good health.

This clonotype came up many times. The rearrangement uses TRBV20-1 and TRBJ1-6; no reliable D call. The germline CDR1 and CDR2 sequences are DFQATT and SNEGSKA (reference sequence). The CDR3 extends over 13 amino acids. V lost 7 bases to trimming and J lost 4 bases, with 11 bases between them. CDR3 protein: CSGGAPYNSPLHF. The DNA of the CDR3 is TGCAGTGGGGGTGCCCCTTATAATTCACCCCTCCACTTT.

This clonotype was observed many times. The chain employs TRBV27 and TRBJ2-7; 11 nucleotides align to TRBD2. The V segment lost 5 bases and the J segment 0 bases; nucleotides outside the gene matches: 6. Germline assignment: CDR1 MNHEY and CDR2 SMNVEV (reference sequence). The CDR3 loop spans 16 amino acids. This CDR3 reads CASSPVAGGSSYEQYF. CDR3 nucleotides: TGTGCCAGCAGTCCCGTAGCGGGAGGGAGCTCCTACGAGCAGTACTTC.

This clonotype was counted ten times or more. The V and J genes are TRBV28 and TRBJ2-5; 11 positions agree with TRBD2. The CDR3 has 16 amino acids. CDR1 and CDR2 (germline): MDHEN, SYDVKM. The V and J ends lost 6 bases and 5 bases, in that order; junction bases with no gene match: 11. The CDR3 reads CASSQGLAGGWETQYF. CDR3 DNA sequence: TGTGCCAGCAGCCAGGGGCTAGCGGGAGGATGGGAGACCCAGTACTTC. Full variable domain (rest looked up from reference TRBV28 and TRBJ2-5): DVKVTQSSRYLVKRTGEKVFLECVQDMDHENMFWYRQDPGLGLRLIYFSYDVKMKEKGDIPEGYSVSREKKERFSLILESASTNQTSMYLCASSQGLAGGWETQYFGPGTRLLVL.

This clonotype came up a few times. This chain links TRBV20-1 with TRBJ2-4, with D perhaps assigned TRBD1 or TRBD2 (5 bases each). CDR1 is DFQATT, CDR2 SNEGSKA, per germline (reference sequence). Trimming left V 0 bases short and J 0 bases short, with 12 bases between. The CDR3 sequence is 16 residues long. The CDR3 nucleotides are TGCAGTGCTAGAGATCGAGGGGAACTAGCCAAAAACATTCAGTACTTC. Translated: CSARDRGELAKNIQYF.

This clonotype was observed many times. The rearrangement uses TRBV6-5 and TRBJ2-2; D is undetermined. Germline CDR1 is MNHEY and CDR2 is SVGAGI. V dropped 0 bases and J dropped 6 bases, with 2 bases sitting between them. The CDR3 length is 12 residues. Written as DNA, the CDR3 is TGTGCCAGCAGTTACTCGGCCGGGGAGCTGTTTTTT. Amino acids: CASSYSAGELFF.

This clonotype was seen ten or more times. This sequence joins TRBV7-2 and TRBJ2-7, with D possibly called TRBD1 or TRBD2 (6 bases each). The CDR3 is 15 residues long. V dropped 6 bases and J dropped 4 bases, with 19 bases sitting between them. In germline, CDR1 is SGHTA, CDR2 FQGNSA. The chain's CDR3 is CASSPEGGGGYEQYF. In DNA form, the CDR3 reads TGTGCCAGCAGTCCAGAAGGGGGAGGAGGGTACGAGCAGTACTTC.

This clonotype was seen more than once but under ten times. This chain joins TRBV9 and TRBJ1-2; a weak D match, TRBD1 (5 bases). CDR1 and CDR2 from the germline V gene are SGDLS and YYNGEE. CDR3 length equals 14 residues. Trimming took off 0 bases at V and 3 bases at J, with 9 bases between the two ends. In DNA form, the CDR3 reads TGTGCCAGCAGCGTAGGGGGGGAACACTATGGCTACACCTTC. Its translation: CASSVGGEHYGYTF.